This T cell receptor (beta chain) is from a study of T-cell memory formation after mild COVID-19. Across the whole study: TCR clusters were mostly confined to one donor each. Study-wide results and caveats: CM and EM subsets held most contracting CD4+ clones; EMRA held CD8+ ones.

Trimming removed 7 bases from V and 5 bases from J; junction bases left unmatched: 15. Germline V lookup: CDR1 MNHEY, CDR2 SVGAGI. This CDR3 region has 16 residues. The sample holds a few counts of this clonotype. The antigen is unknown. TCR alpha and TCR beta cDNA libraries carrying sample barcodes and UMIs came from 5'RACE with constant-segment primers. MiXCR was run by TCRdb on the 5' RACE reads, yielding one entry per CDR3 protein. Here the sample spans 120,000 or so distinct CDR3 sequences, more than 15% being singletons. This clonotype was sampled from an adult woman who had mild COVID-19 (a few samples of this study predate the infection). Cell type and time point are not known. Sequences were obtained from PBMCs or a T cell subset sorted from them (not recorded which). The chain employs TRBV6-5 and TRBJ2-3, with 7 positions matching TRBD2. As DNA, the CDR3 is TGTGCCAGCACCCCTCTCGCCGGGACGGGAGGAGATACGCAGTATTTT. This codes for CASTPLAGTGGDTQYF.